Listed here are 2 T cell receptor beta chains from one sample, sequenced in a study of regulatory T cells in long-lasting Graves disease. Arm-PCR of CDR3 regions and iRepertoire HTBI primers were the basis on which TCR beta libraries were built. Each CDR3 protein is one row after TCRdb ran MiXCR on the multiplex PCR reads. The sample yields over 250,000 distinct CDR3 sequences, approximately 20% seen once. Sample time point: persistent/refractory GD, antithyroid drugs over 5 years with positive TRAb. PBMC-extracted RNA yielded the TCR library. Sequences were derived from peripheral blood mononuclear cells (PBMCs), sampled when the disease was refractory, from a patient treated with antithyroid drugs. The receptor source for this set is a female donor with Graves disease.

The chain uses TRBV12-3 or TRBV12-4 and TRBJ1-4, with a possible D match to TRBD1 (5 bases). V was pared by 6 bases and J by 4 bases, with 18 bases between. The length of the CDR3 is 16 residues. The CDR3 nucleotides read TGTGCCAGCAGACCCGCCTCCGGGACTAATAATGAAAAACTGTTTTTT. The encoded protein is CASRPASGTNNEKLFF.

This clonotype has a handful of counts. The V and J genes are TRBV6-1 and TRBJ1-3; D is ambiguous. The V gene's germline CDR1 is MNHNS and CDR2 SASEGT. The CDR3 extends over 15 amino acids. Trimming removed 6 bases at V and 9 bases at J, with 21 bases between. Here the CDR3 DNA reads TGTGCCAGCAGGTCTAAGAAAGGGTACGCCAGCACCATATATTTT. Its translation: CASRSKKGYASTIYF.